This entry features one TCR beta chain sequence. Its antigen is undetermined. Repertoires were generated with immunoSEQ multiplex PCR, while TCRdb's copy carries only in-frame clones and drops some. The table lists roughly 77,000 clones, about 90% of them singletons. Germline CDR1 reads MGHRA; CDR2 reads YSYEKL. Trimming cost V 4 bases and J 0 bases, with 12 bases left between them. This CDR3 contains 15 residues. These data originate in a study of OX40 agonist ivuxolimab in advanced cancers. Study as a whole: The drug used for patients, ivuxolimab, was an agonistic anti-OX40 (CD134) antibody. Earlier treatment with anti-PD-1, anti-PD-L1 or anti-CTLA-4 was permitted, and roughly 40% had received some.

Findings and caveats of the study: At 0.1 to 3.0 mg/kg and by week 6, CD4+ and CD8+ T cells in the blood had expanded clonally.

The sequence was obtained from an adult with an advanced solid tumor such as melanoma, head and neck, liver or kidney cancer. The chain joins TRBV4-1 to TRBJ1-1; D perhaps matches TRBD1 (6 bases). Sequences were derived from CD4+ or CD8+ T cells sorted from blood, sampled in a trial of the OX40 agonist ivuxolimab. The CDR3 is CASSPRGAVNTEAFF. CDR3 coding DNA: TGCGCCAGCAGCCCCCGGGGGGCGGTGAACACTGAAGCTTTCTTT.